These 5 T cell receptor beta chains were all obtained from the same sample, sequenced in a study of T cell responses to AZD1222 COVID-19 vaccine. Profiled with immunoSEQ multiplex PCR; TCRdb holds only in-frame clones, not every one. Altogether 150,000 to 200,000 clones are present, around 90% being singletons, with the ten largest covering 1% to 1.5%. The source was peripheral blood, collected 28 days after the second AZD1222 dose. The origin of the receptors is an adult who received the AZD1222 COVID-19 vaccine.

This clone was counted only a few times. The V gene is TRBV24-1, the J gene TRBJ2-7; tentatively, D is TRBD1 (5 bases). V was cut by 5 bases and J by 0 bases, with 7 bases left in between. This CDR3 is built from 13 residues. Germline CDR1 KGHDR, CDR2 SFDVKD. The CDR3 DNA follows: TGTGCCACCAGTGCAGGGTACTCCTACGAGCAGTACTTC. Translating it yields CATSAGYSYEQYF.

This chain uses TRBV19 with TRBJ1-4, with D hard to call. V was shortened by 3 bases and J by 8 bases, with 16 bases between the two germline ends. Per germline, CDR1 LNHDA and CDR2 SQIVND (reference sequence). The CDR3 loop spans 15 amino acids. The CDR3 DNA sequence: TGTGCCAGTAGTATGGATACGGGATTAAGAGAAAAACTGTTTTTT. Translating gives CASSMDTGLREKLFF.

This chain joins TRBV14 and TRBJ2-7, with 7 nucleotides matching TRBD1. Germline CDR1 SGHDN, CDR2 FVKESK. After removal of 2 bases from V and 1 base from J, the junction contained 2 bases not matched to a gene. The length of the CDR3 is 14 residues. DNA for the CDR3: TGTGCCAGCAGCCAACCGGGACAGTCCTACGAGCAGTACTTC. Residues: CASSQPGQSYEQYF. Full variable domain (rest looked up from reference TRBV14 and TRBJ2-7): EAGVTQFPSHSVIEKGQTVTLRCDPISGHDNLYWYRRVMGKEIKFLLHFVKESKQDESGMPNNRFLAERTGGTYSTLKVQPAELEDSGVYFCASSQPGQSYEQYFGPGTRLTVT.

This clone was observed once. This chain links TRBV11-2 with TRBJ1-1; TRBD1 aligns across 9 bases. J was trimmed by 11 bases and V by 3 bases; bases with no gene match: 4. This CDR3 is built from 12 residues. Germline lookup yields CDR1 SGHAT and CDR2 FQNNGV. CDR3 DNA sequence: TGTGCCAGCAGCTTCACAGGGGGCGGGGCTTTCTTT. Translation gives CASSFTGGGAFF.

The V gene is TRBV4-1, the J gene TRBJ1-1; D is possibly TRBD1 (6 bases). The CDR3 extends over 14 amino acids. Per germline, CDR1 MGHRA and CDR2 YSYEKL. The ends were cut back, 2 bases at V and 1 base at J, with 8 bases in the middle. The CDR3 DNA is TGCGCCAGCAGCCAACCGGACAGGAACACTGAAGCTTTCTTT. The encoded protein is CASSQPDRNTEAFF.